This T cell receptor (beta chain) came from a study of beta chain features in type 1 diabetes. This clone was detected a few times. Its antigen is undetermined. Cell sorting via CD45RO/CCR7/CD25/CD127/CD95/CD27 was performed to obtain CD4+ naive, central memory, regulatory and stem cell-like memory cells. Expressed TCRB transcripts got sequenced, as all isolated RNA was reverse transcribed. Sequencing used immunoSEQ multiplex PCR; TCRdb keeps in-frame clones, though not all of them. The data contain 300,000 to 450,000 clones, 15% to 20% of them seen just once; the ten biggest clones take up 0.044%. Notes on the study in general: HLA effects on TCRB rearrangement stayed unresolved here.

Trimming removed 3 bases at V and 4 bases at J, with 7 bases between. Germline CDR1 reads DFQATT; CDR2 reads SNEGSKA (reference sequence). The CDR3 extends over 11 amino acids. The V call is TRBV20-1, the J call TRBJ2-7, with D tentatively TRBD2 (5 bases). Material: naive CD4+ T cells from blood. The sequence was obtained from a young woman in good health. In DNA, the CDR3 is TGCAGTGCTAGCGGGGAATACGAGCAGTACTTC. It specifies CSASGEYEQYF.